These 24 T cell receptor beta chains came from one sample sequenced in a study of T cells expressing NK-cell markers (dated by TCRdb to about 2020). Library prep was done by 5' RACE. Sequencing instrument: Illumina HiSeq 2000. TCRdb reanalyzed the reads, keeping one entry per CDR3 protein sequence and omitting DNA. The table for this sample shows roughly 350,000 distinct CDR3 sequences. The ten largest account for around 5% of the sample. The material sequenced was blood T cells: a sorted CD56 or NKG2C T cell subset, CD4+ or CD8+ T cells, or bulk PBMC T cells (not recorded which). These receptor sequences come from a man between 18 and 69 years old in good health.

The rearrangement links TRBV7-2 to TRBJ1-6; TCRdb's D gene call, TRBD1, goes unchecked for lack of DNA. Germline V gene data show CDR1 as SGHTA and CDR2 as FQGNSA. The CDR3 has 15 amino acids. CDR3 in amino acids: CASSSSHQDSSPLHF.

V is TRBV6-2 or TRBV6-3 and J is TRBJ2-1; TCRdb's assignment of TRBD1 cannot be checked, as there is no DNA. This CDR3 region has 16 residues. Looked up from germline, CDR1 is MNHEY and CDR2 is SVGEGT. This CDR3 reads CASSYSLANRANEQFF.

The chain uses TRBV7-9 and TRBJ2-5; TCRdb names TRBD2, which stays unverified in the absence of DNA. This CDR3 has 17 amino acids. Germline values: CDR1 SEHNR, CDR2 FQNEAQ (reference sequence). The CDR3 loop is CASSVEGPGGIKETQYF.

V usage is TRBV12-3 or TRBV12-4 and J usage is TRBJ1-2. This CDR3 region has 14 residues. The CDR3: CASSRQDGLYGYTF.

The chain carries TRBV7-6 and TRBJ1-1; the TRBD1 assignment by TCRdb is unverifiable without DNA. CDR1 SGHVS and CDR2 FNYEAQ come from the germline V gene. CDR3 length: 13 residues. The CDR3 spells CASSLVSQGAVFF. Variable domain in full (rest from reference TRBV7-6 and TRBJ1-1): GAGVSQSPRYKVTKRGQDVALRCDPISGHVSLYWYRQALGQGPEFLTYFNYEAQQDKSGLPNDRFSAERPEGSISTLTIQRTEQRDSAMYRCASSLVSQGAVFFGQGTRLTVV.

The chain joins TRBV7-9 to TRBJ2-5; TCRdb indicates TRBD1, and absent DNA this call remains unverified. Germline V gene lookup returns CDR1 SEHNR and CDR2 FQNEAQ (reference sequence). The CDR3 loop spans 17 amino acids. The CDR3 sequence is CASSKGDSGGSRETQYF.

The chain couples TRBV24-1 to TRBJ1-5; TCRdb returns TRBD1, unconfirmable since there is no DNA. The V gene's germline CDR1 is KGHDR and CDR2 SFDVKD. CDR3 length: 15 residues. The CDR3 reads CATSDWTGINQPQHF.

The CDR3 spells CAWATGRSYNEQFF. This chain uses TRBV30 with TRBJ2-1; TCRdb's D call, TRBD1, is unchecked because there is no DNA. The germline CDR1 and CDR2 sequences are GTSNPN and SVGIG (reference sequence). The CDR3 runs to 14 residues.

This rearrangement joins TRBV4-2 to TRBJ2-7; TCRdb indicates TRBD1, and absent DNA this call remains unverified. The CDR3 is made up of 14 amino acids. Germline CDR1 is LGHNA and CDR2 is YNFKEQ. The CDR3 region is CASSLGTGTYEQYF.

The V gene is TRBV5-1, the J gene TRBJ2-6. From germline, CDR1 is SGHRS and CDR2 YFSETQ. The CDR3 sequence is 15 residues long. The CDR3 is CASSSDISGANVLTF.

The chain has TRBV2 and TRBJ1-1; with no DNA, the TCRdb D assignment of TRBD1 cannot be verified. This CDR3 is 12 amino acids long. Germline V gene lookup returns CDR1 SNHLY and CDR2 FYNNEI. The CDR3 loop reads CASILRVAEAFF.

The rearrangement links TRBV3-1 to TRBJ2-2; TCRdb's D call, TRBD2, is unchecked because there is no DNA. CDR1 is LGHDT, CDR2 YNNKEL, per germline (reference sequence). The CDR3 covers 15 residues. The CDR3 sequence: CASSQDPGRPGELFF.

This chain joins TRBV28 and TRBJ1-6. The CDR3 sequence is 12 residues long. Germline V gene data show CDR1 as MDHEN and CDR2 as SYDVKM. CDR3 residues: CASSWQESPLHF.

V is TRBV19 and J is TRBJ1-1. This CDR3 has 13 residues. Germline V lookup: CDR1 LNHDA, CDR2 SQIVND (reference sequence). CDR3 in amino acids: CASSTFKNTEAFF.

V is TRBV7-9 and J is TRBJ1-2; TCRdb indicates TRBD1, and absent DNA this call remains unverified. This CDR3 contains 13 residues. CDR1 is SEHNR, CDR2 FQNEAQ, per germline (reference sequence). Here the CDR3 reads CASSLGQEDVSTF.

This sequence joins TRBV29-1 and TRBJ2-5; TCRdb outputs TRBD2, but without DNA this stays unchecked. Germline CDR1 and CDR2: SQVTM and ANQGSEA. This CDR3 has 14 residues. The CDR3 loop reads CSVEGRGGHETQYF.

This chain joins TRBV5-4 and TRBJ2-7; without DNA, the TCRdb call of TRBD1 cannot be checked. The CDR3 covers 14 residues. Germline values: CDR1 SGHNT, CDR2 YYREEE (reference sequence). The CDR3: CASSSTPGVGEQYF.

This sequence joins TRBV6-1 and TRBJ2-4; as DNA is missing, the TRBD1 call by TCRdb cannot be tested. Germline values: CDR1 MNHNS, CDR2 SASEGT. The length of the CDR3 is 14 residues. CDR3 region: CASSVWDRKNIQYF.

The chain joins TRBV20-1 to TRBJ2-5; TCRdb calls TRBD2, which cannot be checked without DNA. The V gene's germline CDR1 is DFQATT and CDR2 SNEGSKA (reference sequence). The CDR3 has 17 amino acids. CDR3 in amino acids: CSARELAGVAVEETQYF.

This chain connects TRBV27 to TRBJ1-4; TCRdb lists TRBD1, though no DNA is available to test this call. This CDR3 has 15 amino acids. Germline V gene data show CDR1 as MNHEY and CDR2 as SMNVEV (reference sequence). The chain's CDR3 is CASSPRQKKGETVFF.

CDR3 residues: CASSVRFNPSYEQYF. V is TRBV12-3 or TRBV12-4 and J is TRBJ2-7. This CDR3 is 15 amino acids long.

This rearrangement joins TRBV11-2 to TRBJ2-2; TCRdb's D gene call, TRBD1, goes unchecked for lack of DNA. The CDR3 has 13 amino acids. Germline lookup yields CDR1 SGHAT and CDR2 FQNNGV. The CDR3: CASSLLGVRELFF.

This chain connects TRBV12-3 or TRBV12-4 to TRBJ2-4; TCRdb's assignment of TRBD1 cannot be checked, as there is no DNA. The CDR3 consists of 11 residues. CDR3 residues: CASSHRQELYF.

The J gene is TRBJ2-5, the V gene TRBV9; TCRdb designates TRBD1, a call that cannot be tested without DNA. The CDR3 has 14 amino acids. Germline V gene lookup returns CDR1 SGDLS and CDR2 YYNGEE. CDR3 loop: CASSVDSGSNTQYF.